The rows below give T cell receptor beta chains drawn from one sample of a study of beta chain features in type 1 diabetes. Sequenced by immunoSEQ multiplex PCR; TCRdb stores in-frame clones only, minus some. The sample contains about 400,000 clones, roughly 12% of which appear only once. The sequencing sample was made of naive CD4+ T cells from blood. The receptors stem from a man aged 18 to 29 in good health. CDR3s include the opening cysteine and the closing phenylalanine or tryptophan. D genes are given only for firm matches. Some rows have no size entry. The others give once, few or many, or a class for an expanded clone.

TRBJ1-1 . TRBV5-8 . TGTGCCACCCCGCTGGAGACGAACACTGAAGCTTTCTTT CATPLETNTEAFF
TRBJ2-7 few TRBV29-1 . TGCAGCGTTGAATTTCGGACAATTCAATACGAGCAGTACTTC CSVEFRTIQYEQYF
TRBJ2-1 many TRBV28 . TGTGCCAGCAGCCGAGTTAATCCCCATGAGCAGTTCTTC CASSRVNPHEQFF
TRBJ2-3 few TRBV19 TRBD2 TGTGCCAGTACTCCCGGACTAGCGGGGGGGCCGAAGTCGCAGTATTTT CASTPGLAGGPKSQYF
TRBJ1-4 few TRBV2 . TGTGCCAGCAGTGAAGTGGGAGCAACTAATGAAAAACTGTTTTTT CASSEVGATNEKLFF
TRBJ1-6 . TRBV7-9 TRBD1 TGTGCCAGCAGCGCCCAAAAGGGACAGCTTAGTTCACCCCTCCACTTT CASSAQKGQLSSPLHF
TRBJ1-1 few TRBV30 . TGTGCCTGGAGGATGGAGATGAACACTGAAGCTTTCTTT CAWRMEMNTEAFF
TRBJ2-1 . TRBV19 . TGTGCCAGTAGTACCCCTGGGGAGACAAATGAGCAGTTCTTC CASSTPGETNEQFF
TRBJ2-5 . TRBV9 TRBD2 TGTGCCAGCAGCGTAGCAGGGACTAGTATGAAGACCCAGTACTTC CASSVAGTSMKTQYF
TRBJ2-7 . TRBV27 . TGTGCCAGCAGTTTATCCTGGGGGCGCGAGCAGTACTTC CASSLSWGREQYF
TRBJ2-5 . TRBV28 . TGTGCCAGCAGTTCCGCGGGACGGTCAAGGGAGACCCAGTACTTC CASSSAGRSRETQYF
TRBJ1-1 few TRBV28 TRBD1 TGTGCCAGCAGGGACAGGGCGCCCATTCCCGGCGCCGAAGCTTTCTTT CASRDRAPIPGAEAFF
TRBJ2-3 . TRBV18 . TGTGCCAGCTCACCAACGGGGTTGCAGGGGGATACGCAGTATTTT CASSPTGLQGDTQYF
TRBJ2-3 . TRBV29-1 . TGCAGCGAGAGGGGGGGAGGGCCCCGAGATACGCAGTATTTT CSERGGGPRDTQYF
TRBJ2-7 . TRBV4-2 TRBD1 TGTGCCAGCAGCCTGCGACAGGGGCCCTACGAGCAGTACTTC CASSLRQGPYEQYF
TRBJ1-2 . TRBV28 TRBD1 TGTGCCAGCAGGGAATCAAGGGGGCACTATGGCTACACCTTC CASRESRGHYGYTF
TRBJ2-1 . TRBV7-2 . TGTGCCAGCAGCTTAGGGAGTCGGGGAGTATTCTTC CASSLGSRGVFF
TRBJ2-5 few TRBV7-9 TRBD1 TGTGCCAGCAGCTTCCGGGACAGGGCAGAGACCCAGTACTTC CASSFRDRAETQYF
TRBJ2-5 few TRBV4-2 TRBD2 TGTGCCAGCAGCCAAGATCTGCGGGGGGGCTCCCAAGAGACCCAGTACTTC CASSQDLRGGSQETQYF
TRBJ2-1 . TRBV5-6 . TGTGCCAGCAGCACGGGGACACGGAATGAGCAGTTCTTC CASSTGTRNEQFF
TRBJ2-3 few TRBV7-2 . TGTGCCAGCAGCCCATCTTCTCCCCAGGGAGATACGCAGTATTTT CASSPSSPQGDTQYF
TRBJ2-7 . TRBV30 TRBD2 TGTGCCTGGAGTTTAGCGGGGGGTCTGACCTACGAGCAGTACTTC CAWSLAGGLTYEQYF
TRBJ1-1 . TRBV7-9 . TGTGCCAGCAGCTTAGTTTCCGTGAACACTGAAGCTTTCTTT CASSLVSVNTEAFF
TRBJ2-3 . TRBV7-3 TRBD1 TGTGCCAGCAGCTTAACAGGACAGGGGTCGGCAAGCACAGATACGCAGTATTTT CASSLTGQGSASTDTQYF
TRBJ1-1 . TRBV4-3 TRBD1 TGCGCCAGCAGCCAACATACCGGGACAGGGCTTATGAACACTGAAGCTTTCTTT CASSQHTGTGLMNTEAFF
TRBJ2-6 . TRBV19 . TGTGCCAGTAGTATAGAGGCAGGGGACTCTGGGGCCAACGTCCTGACTTTC CASSIEAGDSGANVLTF
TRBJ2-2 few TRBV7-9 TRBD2 TGTGCCAGCGCGCTAGCGGGCGCCGGGGAGCTGTTTTTT CASALAGAGELFF
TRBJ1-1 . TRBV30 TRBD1 TGTGCCTGGAGTGTTGTGACAGGGGGCAAAGAAGCTTTCTTT CAWSVVTGGKEAFF
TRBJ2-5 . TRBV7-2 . TGTGCCAGCAGCCCCGGTGGGACCCAGTACTTC CASSPGGTQYF
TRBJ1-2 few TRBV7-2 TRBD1 TGTGCCAGCAGCACGCAGACAGGGGGCCCGGCTGGCTACACCTTC CASSTQTGGPAGYTF
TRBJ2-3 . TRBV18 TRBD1 TGTGCCAGCTCCAACGGAGGGACAGGGAGGACAGATACGCAGTATTTT CASSNGGTGRTDTQYF
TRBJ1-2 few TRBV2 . TGTGCCAGCACAGGGGAAGCTAACTATGGCTACACCTTC CASTGEANYGYTF
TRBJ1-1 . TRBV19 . TGTGCCAGTAGTTACGGGGATGGTGAAGCTTTCTTT CASSYGDGEAFF
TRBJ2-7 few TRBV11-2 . TGTGCCAGCAGCCCCAGCTACGAGCAGTACTTC CASSPSYEQYF
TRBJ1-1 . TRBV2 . TGTGCCAGCAGTGCTAGGGGGTACACTGAAGCTTTCTTT CASSARGYTEAFF
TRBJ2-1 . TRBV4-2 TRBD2 TGTGCCAGTCTAGCGGGAGGTCAGGGTGAGCAGTTCTTC CASLAGGQGEQFF
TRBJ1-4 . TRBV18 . TGTGCCAGCTCACCAACGGGGGAGGAGGAAAAACTGTTTTTT CASSPTGEEEKLFF
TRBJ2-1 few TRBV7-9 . TGTGCCAGCAGCCAACAGGGCCTCCCCTACAATGAGCAGTTCTTC CASSQQGLPYNEQFF
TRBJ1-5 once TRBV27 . TGTGCCAGCAGAACGACATTGTGGAATAGCAATCAGCCCCAGCATTTT CASRTTLWNSNQPQHF
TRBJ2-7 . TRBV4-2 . TGTGCCAGCAGCCAAGGTGAAGACTACGAGCAGTACTTC CASSQGEDYEQYF
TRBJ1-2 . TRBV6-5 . TGTGCCAGCAGTTACAGTCGGGATTATGGCTACACCTTC CASSYSRDYGYTF